Each of the 6 T cell receptor beta chains below was sequenced from the same sample in a study of CD8+ T cells in alopecia areata. Sample treatment: oral pan-JAK inhibitor, 5-10 mg twice daily. TCR sequencing used cDNA made by reverse transcription of extracted RNA. Sequenced by immunoSEQ multiplex PCR; TCRdb stores in-frame clones only, minus some. The table records 150,000 to 200,000 clones, 60% of them present only once. The input for sequencing was CD4+ T cells sorted from blood, taken at week 24, from a patient treated with tofacitinib. These receptors were collected from a human donor with alopecia areata.

On this clone itself: The same CDR3 arises from other DNA sequences in this sample as well. This chain joins TRBV5-6 and TRBJ1-6; D remains ambiguous. V lost 0 bases and J lost 7, with 11 bases in between. CDR3 length equals 15 residues. Per the germline V gene, CDR1 is SGHDT and CDR2 is YYEEEE. CDR3 loop: CASSLGQGGNSPLHF. CDR3 in DNA: TGTGCCAGCAGCTTGGGCCAAGGAGGCAATTCACCCCTCCACTTT. Filled out from reference TRBV5-6 and TRBJ1-6, the complete variable domain reads DAGVTQSPTHLIKTRGQQVTLRCSPKSGHDTVSWYQQALGQGPQFIFQYYEEEERQRGNFPDRFSGHQFPNYSSELNVNALLLGDSALYLCASSLGQGGNSPLHFGNGTRLTVT.

The gene calls are TRBV19 and TRBJ1-1, with D possibly TRBD1 on 6 matching bases. The CDR3 covers 15 residues. Germline loops: CDR1 LNHDA, CDR2 SQIVND (reference sequence). With 1 base removed from V and 0 bases from J, the gap between germline ends came to 9 bases. The CDR3: CASSIGTAMNTEAFF. The CDR3 nucleotides read TGTGCCAGTAGTATAGGGACAGCCATGAACACTGAAGCTTTCTTT.

This clone was counted between two and nine times. The rearrangement joins TRBV6-4 to TRBJ2-3, with 9 bases matching TRBD2. This CDR3 is built from 14 residues. Germline V gene data show CDR1 as MRHNA and CDR2 as SNTAGT. V gave up 6 bases and J gave up 4 bases; unmatched junction bases: 5. CDR3 amino acids: CASRSGGSADTQYF. CDR3 in DNA: TGTGCCAGCAGAAGCGGGGGGTCCGCAGATACGCAGTATTTT.

A few counts support this clone. The chain couples TRBV29-1 to TRBJ1-1; no reliable D call. Trimming left V 7 bases short and J 1 base short, with 13 bases between. Germline assignment: CDR1 SQVTM and CDR2 ANQGSEA. The CDR3 has 13 residues. For the CDR3, the DNA is TGCAGCGCTGGGGAAGTCCAGAACACTGAAGCTTTCTTT. Residues: CSAGEVQNTEAFF. The whole variable domain, filled in from reference TRBV29-1 and TRBJ1-1, reads SAVISQKPSRDICQRGTSLTIQCQVDSQVTMMFWYRQQPGQSLTLIATANQGSEATYESGFVIDKFPISRPNLTFSTLTVSNMSPEDSSIYLCSAGEVQNTEAFFGQGTRLTVV.

Regarding this clone: Other nucleotide sequences from this sample produce the same CDR3. The V and J genes are TRBV30 and TRBJ1-4; possibly TRBD1 for D (5 bases). The CDR3 consists of 13 residues. The germline V gene encodes CDR1 GTSNPN and CDR2 SVGIG (reference sequence). V was trimmed by 1 base and J by 7 bases, leaving 10 bases between them. The CDR3 region is CAWSGQGVEKLFF. DNA for the CDR3: TGTGCCTGGAGTGGGCAAGGGGTTGAAAAACTGTTTTTT.

This clone came up many times. The chain recombines TRBV30 with TRBJ1-3; D is uncertain. Germline CDR1 GTSNPN, CDR2 SVGIG (reference sequence). Trimming took off 2 bases at V and 3 bases at J, with 11 bases between the two ends. There are 14 residues in the CDR3. The CDR3 here is CAWSTRAFGNTIYF. CDR3 nucleotides: TGTGCCTGGAGTACCCGGGCCTTTGGAAACACCATATATTTT.